The TCR beta chain under discussion was sequenced for a study of response to subunit inactivated influenza vaccine. The sample holds one count of this clonotype. Its antigen is unknown. CDR1 is SGHVS, CDR2 FNYEAQ, per germline. After removal of 2 bases from V and 4 bases from J, the junction contained 7 bases not matched to a gene. This CDR3 is built from 16 residues. Overall study findings and caveats: Authors suggested each seasonal flu vaccination may recruit only limited numbers of new T cells.

TCRdb reprocessed the RT-PCR reads via MiXCR and lists one record per CDR3 protein. The sample consists of 560,000 or so distinct CDR3 sequences, about 8% of them appearing once. Sequenced here: PBMCs from blood, sampled about 23 months after vaccination. The chain employs TRBV7-6 and TRBJ2-3; 9 nucleotides line up with TRBD2. This sequence originates from a man between 50 and 70 years old who received an inactivated influenza vaccine. CDR3 bases: TGTGCCAGCAGCTTAATTAGCGGGGGCGGGGCAGATACGCAGTATTTT. Translating gives CASSLISGGGADTQYF.